One and the same sample provided the 8 T cell receptor beta chains below, sequenced in a study of shared T cell receptors in the human thymus. TCRdb's table, derived via immunoSEQ multiplex PCR, lists solely in-frame clones and lacks some. The data hold roughly 500,000 clones, with 75% to 85% observed a single time. These data also formed part of another study, on human thymus T cells.

What was sequenced was thymocytes. These receptors all come from a boy in the first two years of life with a congenital heart defect.

The chain carries TRBV5-6 and TRBJ1-3, with 7 bases that match TRBD1. Germline V gives CDR1 SGHDT, CDR2 YYEEEE. This CDR3 comprises 17 residues. The V gene end was trimmed by 4 bases and the J gene end by 1 base; junction bases not matched to a gene: 11. CDR3 nucleotides: TGTGCCAGCAGCGTACCGACAGGGAGGTCATCTGGAAACACCATATATTTT. Encoded protein: CASSVPTGRSSGNTIYF.

The chain combines TRBV7-2 with TRBJ2-5; possible D gene TRBD1, 6 bases. Germline CDR1 SGHTA, CDR2 FQGNSA. There are 14 residues in the CDR3. The V and J ends lost 0 bases and 5 bases respectively, with 10 bases between them. The chain's CDR3 is CASSLAGARETQYF. The CDR3 bases are TGTGCCAGCAGCTTAGCGGGGGCTCGGGAGACCCAGTACTTC.

The V and J genes are TRBV14 and TRBJ2-7; D is undetermined. Germline lookup yields CDR1 SGHDN and CDR2 FVKESK. Between the trimmed V and J ends, which lost 3 bases and 0 bases, there was a span of 15 bases. CDR3 length: 16 residues. The DNA for the CDR3 is TGTGCCAGCAGCCATGAGGCATCAGCCATCTCCTACGAGCAGTACTTC. This encodes CASSHEASAISYEQYF.

This clone was seen only a few times. The chain employs TRBV5-3 and TRBJ2-3; D perhaps matches TRBD2 (5 bases). TRBV5-3 is an ORF; its function is uncertain. The CDR3 consists of 13 residues. V lost 3 bases and J 7 bases, leaving 12 bases between the germline ends. The CDR3 sequence is CARSWELKNTQYF. In DNA, the CDR3 is TGTGCCAGAAGCTGGGAGCTTAAGAATACGCAGTATTTT.

The CDR3 reads CASSPLAGGGTQYF. CDR3 bases: TGTGCCAGCAGTCCCCTAGCGGGGGGGGGAACGCAGTACTTC. The rearrangement links TRBV27 to TRBJ2-7; 12 bases agree with TRBD2. Trimming removed 5 bases from V and 9 bases from J; junction bases left unmatched: 8. There are 14 residues in the CDR3. Per the germline V gene, CDR1 is MNHEY and CDR2 is SMNVEV (reference sequence).

Here the CDR3 reads CASSVGPLPRNEQFF. The CDR3 coding sequence is TGTGCCAGCAGCGTAGGGCCCTTACCCCGCAATGAGCAGTTCTTC. This chain connects TRBV9 to TRBJ2-1; D ambiguous. V gave up 0 bases and J gave up 6 bases, with 13 bases separating them. Germline V gene lookup returns CDR1 SGDLS and CDR2 YYNGEE. CDR3 size: 15 residues.

The V and J genes are TRBV5-1 and TRBJ2-1; 8 nucleotides align to TRBD2. The CDR3 has 15 amino acids. Germline CDR1 and CDR2: SGHRS and YFSETQ. V shed 1 base and J 8 bases; nucleotides not matched to a gene: 8. This CDR3 is CASSLLGGRPHEQFF. The DNA of the CDR3 is TGCGCCAGCAGCTTGTTGGGCGGGAGGCCCCATGAGCAGTTCTTC.

The chain links TRBV10-3 to TRBJ2-5, with TRBD2 matching over 8 bases. The germline CDR1 and CDR2 sequences are ENHRY and SYGVKD. This CDR3 contains 15 residues. V lost 11 bases to trimming and J lost 5 bases; unmatched junction nucleotides: 16. The CDR3 loop is CAPHPESGSWETQYF. For the CDR3, the DNA is TGTGCCCCACACCCGGAAAGCGGGAGTTGGGAGACCCAGTACTTC.